Sequencing of this T cell receptor (beta chain) was carried out in a study of blood T cell repertoires in COVID-19. Study information: From T cells, B-cell-depleted T cells, or PBMCs came the material, which was cDNA or gDNA.

Study processing details: Reference gene primer amplification yielded estimated nucleated cell counts. Repertoires were generated with immunoSEQ multiplex PCR, while TCRdb's copy carries only in-frame clones and drops some. That table supplies the V and J calls and clone size; D and trimming were determined from the DNA. The table records 140,000 to 150,000 clones, around four fifths of them present only once. This CDR3 is 16 amino acids long. Trimming stripped 0 bases from V and 4 bases from J, with 16 bases between. CDR1 is SGHDT, CDR2 YYEEEE, per germline. Sequencing used peripheral blood. This clonotype was obtained from a woman in her forties with active or convalescent COVID-19. The V and J genes are TRBV5-6 and TRBJ2-5, with D perhaps matching TRBD2 (7 bases). The DNA of the CDR3 is TGTGCCAGCAGCTTGGTTCGCGGGGGCTTGGGAGAGACCCAGTACTTC. It specifies CASSLVRGGLGETQYF. Variable domain in full (rest from reference TRBV5-6 and TRBJ2-5): DAGVTQSPTHLIKTRGQQVTLRCSPKSGHDTVSWYQQALGQGPQFIFQYYEEEERQRGNFPDRFSGHQFPNYSSELNVNALLLGDSALYLCASSLVRGGLGETQYFGPGTRLLVL.